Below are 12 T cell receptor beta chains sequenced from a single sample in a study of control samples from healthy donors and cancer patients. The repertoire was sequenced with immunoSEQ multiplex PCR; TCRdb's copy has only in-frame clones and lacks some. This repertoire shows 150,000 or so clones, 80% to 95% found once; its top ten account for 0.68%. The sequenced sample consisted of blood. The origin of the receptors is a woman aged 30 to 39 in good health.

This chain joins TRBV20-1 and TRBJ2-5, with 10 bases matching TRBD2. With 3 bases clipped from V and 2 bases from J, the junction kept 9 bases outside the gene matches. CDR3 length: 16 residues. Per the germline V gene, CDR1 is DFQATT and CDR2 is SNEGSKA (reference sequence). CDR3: CSASPRLAGWQETQYF. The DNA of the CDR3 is TGCAGTGCTAGTCCCCGACTAGCGGGCTGGCAAGAGACCCAGTACTTC.

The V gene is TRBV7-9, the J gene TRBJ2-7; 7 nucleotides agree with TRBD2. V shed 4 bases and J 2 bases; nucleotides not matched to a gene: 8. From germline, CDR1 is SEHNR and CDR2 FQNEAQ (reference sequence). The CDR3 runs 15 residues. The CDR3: CASSSSWAGAYEQYF. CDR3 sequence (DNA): TGTGCCAGCAGCTCCTCTTGGGCGGGGGCCTACGAGCAGTACTTC.

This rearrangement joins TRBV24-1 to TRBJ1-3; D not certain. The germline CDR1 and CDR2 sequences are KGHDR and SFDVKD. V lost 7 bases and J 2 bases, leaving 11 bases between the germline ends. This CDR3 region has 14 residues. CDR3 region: CATRPSGAGNTIYF. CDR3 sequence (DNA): TGTGCCACCAGACCCTCAGGTGCTGGAAACACCATATATTTT.

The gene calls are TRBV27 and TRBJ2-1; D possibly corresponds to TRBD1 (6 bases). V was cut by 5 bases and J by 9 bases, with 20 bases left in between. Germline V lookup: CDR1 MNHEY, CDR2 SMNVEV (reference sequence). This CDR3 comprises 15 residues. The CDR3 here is CASSPRTGPAPEQFF. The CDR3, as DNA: TGTGCCAGCAGTCCCCGTACAGGGCCTGCCCCTGAGCAGTTCTTC.

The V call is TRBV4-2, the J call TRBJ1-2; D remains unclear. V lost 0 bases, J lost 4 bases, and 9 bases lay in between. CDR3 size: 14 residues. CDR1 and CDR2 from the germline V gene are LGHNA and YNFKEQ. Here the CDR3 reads CASSQDLTIYGYTF. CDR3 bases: TGTGCCAGCAGCCAAGATCTGACAATCTATGGCTACACCTTC.

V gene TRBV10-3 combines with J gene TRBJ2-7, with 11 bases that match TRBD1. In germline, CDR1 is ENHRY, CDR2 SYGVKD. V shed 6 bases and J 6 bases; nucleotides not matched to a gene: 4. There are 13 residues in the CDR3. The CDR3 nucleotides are TGTGCCATCAGGGACAGGGGGCTCGGCGAGCAGTACTTC. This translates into CAIRDRGLGEQYF.

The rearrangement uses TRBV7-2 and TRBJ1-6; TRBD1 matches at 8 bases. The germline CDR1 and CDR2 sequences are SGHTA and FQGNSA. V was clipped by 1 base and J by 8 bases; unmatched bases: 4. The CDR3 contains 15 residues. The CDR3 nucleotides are TGTGCCAGCAGCTTAGGGACAGGGCGTTATTCACCCCTCCACTTT. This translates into CASSLGTGRYSPLHF.

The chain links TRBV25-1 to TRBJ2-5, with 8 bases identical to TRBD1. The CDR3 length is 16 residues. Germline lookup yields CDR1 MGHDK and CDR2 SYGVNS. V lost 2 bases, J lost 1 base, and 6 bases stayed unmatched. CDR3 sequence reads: CASSEAAGGFQETQYF. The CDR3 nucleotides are TGTGCCAGCAGTGAAGCGGCAGGGGGCTTCCAAGAGACCCAGTACTTC.

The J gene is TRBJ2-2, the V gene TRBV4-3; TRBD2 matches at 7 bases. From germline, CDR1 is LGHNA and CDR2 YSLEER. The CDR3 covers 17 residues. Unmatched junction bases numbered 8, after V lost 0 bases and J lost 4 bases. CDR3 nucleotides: TGCGCCAGCAGCCAAGATTGGGCGGGAGCGGTCACCGGGGAGCTGTTTTTT. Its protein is CASSQDWAGAVTGELFF.

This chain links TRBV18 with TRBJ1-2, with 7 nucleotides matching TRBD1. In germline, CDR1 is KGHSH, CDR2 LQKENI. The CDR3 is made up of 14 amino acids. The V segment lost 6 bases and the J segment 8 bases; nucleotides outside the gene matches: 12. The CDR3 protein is CASSAGQVLEGYTF. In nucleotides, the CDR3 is TGTGCCAGCTCGGCCGGACAGGTTCTGGAAGGCTACACCTTC.

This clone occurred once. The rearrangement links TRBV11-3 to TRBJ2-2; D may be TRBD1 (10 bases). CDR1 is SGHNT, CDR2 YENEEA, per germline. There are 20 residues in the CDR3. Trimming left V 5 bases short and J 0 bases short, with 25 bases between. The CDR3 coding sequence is TGTGCCAGCAGCCCCGGACAGGGGGTCCCTAGCGGGGCGAACACCGGGGAGCTGTTTTTT. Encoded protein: CASSPGQGVPSGANTGELFF.

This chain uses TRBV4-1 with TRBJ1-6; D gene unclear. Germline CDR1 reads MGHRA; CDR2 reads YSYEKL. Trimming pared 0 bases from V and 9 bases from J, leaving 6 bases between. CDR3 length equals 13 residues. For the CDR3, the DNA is TGCGCCAGCAGCCAAGATCCCGGTTCACCCCTCCACTTT. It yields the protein CASSQDPGSPLHF.